The subject of this entry is one T cell receptor beta chain. What it recognizes is unknown. As every portion of the isolated RNA was reverse transcribed, the sequencing read expressed TCRB transcripts. Sequencing was performed with immunoSEQ multiplex PCR; in TCRdb, only in-frame clones are kept and a portion is missing. Found here are a few hundred thousand clones, roughly 12% of them singletons; the top ten hold over 0.008%. This specimen belongs to a study of beta chain features in type 1 diabetes. Germline V lookup: CDR1 SGHAT, CDR2 FQNNGV. The V gene lost 3 bases and the J gene lost 3 bases, with 15 bases spanning the gap. The CDR3 is 15 residues long. Notes on the study in general: In all four CD4+ subsets, TCRB CDR3 length was significantly, moderately reduced in type 1 diabetes. Fewer insertions but more deletions were seen at VDJ junctions in type 1 diabetes patients.

Sequencing was performed on naive CD4+ T cells from blood. The J gene is TRBJ2-7, the V gene TRBV11-2, with TRBD2 as a possible D gene (5 bases). The receptor comes from a woman under 30 with type 1 diabetes. The CDR3 DNA is TGTGCCAGCAGCTTTGGTGGCGGGCCAAGCTACGAGCAGTACTTC. Residues: CASSFGGGPSYEQYF.